This TCR beta chain derives from a study of blood T cell repertoires in COVID-19. Study information: COVID-19 samples collected from the United States, Italy and Spain covered acute and convalescent phases. Sources were T cells, B-cell-depleted T cells, or PBMCs; the material itself was cDNA or gDNA.

Measured with immunoSEQ multiplex PCR; TCRdb has only the in-frame clones, and not every one. Found here are some 160,000 clones, roughly 90% of them singletons; the top ten hold about 2.6%. Losses at the gene ends were 1 base for V and 10 bases for J; bases not matched to a gene: 3. CDR3 size: 12 residues. The V gene is TRBV12-3 or TRBV12-4, the J gene TRBJ1-1; 7 bases are a match to TRBD1. The sequence came from a man between 60 and 70 years old with acute or convalescent COVID-19. The sequencing input was peripheral blood. This CDR3 reads CASSLVSGGAFF. CDR3 in DNA: TGTGCCAGCAGTTTAGTATCAGGGGGAGCTTTCTTT.